Here is one T cell receptor beta chain with its context. Its antigen is not known. The data stem from a study of T cells in Graves' hyperthyroidism and ophthalmopathy. Across the study: Staff took peripheral blood when the initial diagnosis was made, before any treatment began.

Study-level points and caveats: Model-based prediction identified ophthalmopathy a median around 6.5 months prior to its onset.

Each diagnosis was grounded in clinical symptoms, serum thyroxine and TRAb, thyroid ultrasound, and orbital computed tomography. Regions amplified from RNA transcripts were the TCR beta CDR3 regions. Using the HTBI primer set, a first-round RT-PCR was run on the TCR CDR3. Via MiXCR, TCRdb re-called the multiplex PCR reads, giving one row per CDR3 protein. The data contain around 500,000 distinct CDR3 sequences, 12% to 15% of them singletons. The V gene's germline CDR1 is MNHGY and CDR2 SAAAGT. Trimming took 5 bases from V and 5 from J, leaving 18 bases between them. The CDR3 is made up of 15 amino acids.

This chain links TRBV6-8 with TRBJ2-5; tentatively, D is TRBD1 (5 bases). The clonotype originates from a middle-aged woman with Graves' hyperthyroidism. Sequences were obtained from blood. CDR3 amino acids: CASSKTTEVLETQYF. CDR3 nucleotide sequence: TGTGCCAGCAGTAAGACGACAGAAGTATTGGAGACCCAGTACTTC.